This T cell receptor beta chain was retrieved from a study of T cell changes during pregnancy in multiple sclerosis (dated by TCRdb to between 2019 and 2020). The study in broad terms: The study examined how the T cell repertoire changed over the course of pregnancy in women with multiple sclerosis.

The germline ends are 12 bases apart after V is trimmed by 3 bases and J by 0 bases. CDR1 and CDR2 were assigned from the germline V gene as LGHNA and YNFKEQ. From its cysteine to its phenylalanine, the CDR3 spans 16 amino acids. Only the CDR3 DNA stays, 48 bases, in frame from base 1. A word on this clone: Its cognate antigen has yet to be identified. Base-call qualities are not available, and no considerably larger clone is one nucleotide away.

The library relied on the immunoSEQ multiplex PCR assay. TCRdb provides this immuneACCESS table in a form limited to in-frame rearrangements. Some clones are lacking; in checked studies, under half of them reflect an unresolved V gene, and why the rest are absent is not known. The sample yields tens of thousands of clones; less than 95% were counted once. The biggest ten clones account for about 2% of the sample. The sequenced sample was peripheral blood, obtained in the second trimester of pregnancy. The clonotype comes from a female donor in good health, enrolled as a control in a pregnancy study. This sequence uses TRBV4-2 and TRBJ1-5, with the D gene uncertain. The CDR3 region has the sequence CASSHRQEGSNQPQHF. The DNA is as follows: TGTGCCAGCAGCCATCGTCAGGAGGGTAGCAATCAGCCCCAGCATTTT.